The clone carrying this T cell receptor (beta chain) was found many times. The junction had 12 bases not matched to a gene; V was cut back by 6 bases and J by 8 bases. This CDR3 comprises 15 residues. This entry belongs to a study of neurological immune-mediated disorders. Synthesis of cDNA was carried out by template-switch 5'RACE. The reaction used 10-nucleotide random UMIs. Each CDR3 protein is one row after TCRdb ran MiXCR on the 5' RACE reads. The sample consists of about 74,000 distinct CDR3 sequences, around 5.5% of them appearing once. Where libraries were unsorted, they were derived from 2 million PBMCs stored at -80 degrees C.

The TCR sequence derives from a man aged 18 to 30 with multiple sclerosis. Sequencing was performed on PBMCs. The chain couples TRBV12-3 or TRBV12-4 to TRBJ2-1; 8 positions match TRBD2. CDR3 amino acids: CASSLLAGTVDEQFF. The CDR3 DNA follows: TGTGCCAGCAGCCTCCTAGCGGGTACTGTCGATGAGCAGTTCTTC.